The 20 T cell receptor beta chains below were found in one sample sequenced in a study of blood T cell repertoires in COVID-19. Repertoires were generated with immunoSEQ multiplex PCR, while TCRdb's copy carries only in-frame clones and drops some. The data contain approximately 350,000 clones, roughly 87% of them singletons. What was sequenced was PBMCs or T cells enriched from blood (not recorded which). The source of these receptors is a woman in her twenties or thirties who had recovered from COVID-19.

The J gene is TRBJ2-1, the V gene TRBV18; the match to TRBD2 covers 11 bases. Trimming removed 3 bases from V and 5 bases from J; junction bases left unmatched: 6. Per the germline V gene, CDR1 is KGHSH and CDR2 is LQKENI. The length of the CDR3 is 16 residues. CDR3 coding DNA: TGTGCCAGCTCACCTCCGCTAGCGGGGGGAAACAATGAGCAGTTCTTC. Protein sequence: CASSPPLAGGNNEQFF.

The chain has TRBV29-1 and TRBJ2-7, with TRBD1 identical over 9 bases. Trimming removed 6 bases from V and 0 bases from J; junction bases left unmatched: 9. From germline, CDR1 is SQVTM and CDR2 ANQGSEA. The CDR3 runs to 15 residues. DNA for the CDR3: TGCAGCGTACAAACAGGGGGCCCTCTCTCCTACGAGCAGTACTTC. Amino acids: CSVQTGGPLSYEQYF.

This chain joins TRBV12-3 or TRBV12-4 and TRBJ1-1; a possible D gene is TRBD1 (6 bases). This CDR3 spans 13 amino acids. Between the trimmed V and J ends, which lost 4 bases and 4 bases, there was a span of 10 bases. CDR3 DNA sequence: TGTGCCAGCAGTTCCTACAGGGCCACTGAAGCTTTCTTT. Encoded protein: CASSSYRATEAFF.

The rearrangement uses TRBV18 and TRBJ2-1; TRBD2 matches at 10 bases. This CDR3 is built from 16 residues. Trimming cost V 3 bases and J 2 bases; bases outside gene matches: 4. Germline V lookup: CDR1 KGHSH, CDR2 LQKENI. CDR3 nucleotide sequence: TGTGCCAGCTCACCCCGTAGCGGGGGGACCTACAATGAGCAGTTCTTC. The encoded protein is CASSPRSGGTYNEQFF.

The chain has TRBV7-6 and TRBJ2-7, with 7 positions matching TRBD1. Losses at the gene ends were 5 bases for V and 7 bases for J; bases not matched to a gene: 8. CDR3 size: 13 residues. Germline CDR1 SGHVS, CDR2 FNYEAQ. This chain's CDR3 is CASSPTGVGEQYF. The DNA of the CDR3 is TGTGCCAGCAGCCCCACAGGGGTAGGGGAGCAGTACTTC.

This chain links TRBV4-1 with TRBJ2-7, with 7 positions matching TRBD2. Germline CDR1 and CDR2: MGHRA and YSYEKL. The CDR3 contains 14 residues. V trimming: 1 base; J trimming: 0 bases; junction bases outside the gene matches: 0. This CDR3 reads CASSQAGGSYEQYF. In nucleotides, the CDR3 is TGCGCCAGCAGCCAAGCGGGGGGCTCCTACGAGCAGTACTTC.

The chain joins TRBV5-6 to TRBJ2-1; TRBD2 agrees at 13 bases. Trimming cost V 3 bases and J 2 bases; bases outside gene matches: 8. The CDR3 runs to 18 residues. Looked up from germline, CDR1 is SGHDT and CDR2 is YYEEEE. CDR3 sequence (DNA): TGTGCCAGCAGCTACGGGACTAGCGGGGTAACCCCCTACAATGAGCAGTTCTTC. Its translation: CASSYGTSGVTPYNEQFF.

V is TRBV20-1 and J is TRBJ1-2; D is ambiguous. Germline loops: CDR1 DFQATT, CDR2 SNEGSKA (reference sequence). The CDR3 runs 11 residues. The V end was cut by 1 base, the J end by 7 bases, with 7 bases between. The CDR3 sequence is CSARALVGYTF. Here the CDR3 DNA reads TGCAGTGCTAGAGCCCTAGTTGGCTACACCTTC.

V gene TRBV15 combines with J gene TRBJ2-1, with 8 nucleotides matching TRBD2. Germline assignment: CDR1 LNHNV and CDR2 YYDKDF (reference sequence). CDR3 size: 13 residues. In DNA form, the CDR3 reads TGTGCGCTTGGAAGCGGGAGTCAGCATGAGCAGTTCTTC. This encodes CALGSGSQHEQFF.

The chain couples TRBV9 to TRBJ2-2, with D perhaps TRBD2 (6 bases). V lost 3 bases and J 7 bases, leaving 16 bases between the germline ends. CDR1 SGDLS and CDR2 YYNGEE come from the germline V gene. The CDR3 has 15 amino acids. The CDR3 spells CASSGRDSPIGELFF. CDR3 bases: TGTGCCAGCAGCGGGCGGGACTCCCCAATCGGGGAGCTGTTTTTT.

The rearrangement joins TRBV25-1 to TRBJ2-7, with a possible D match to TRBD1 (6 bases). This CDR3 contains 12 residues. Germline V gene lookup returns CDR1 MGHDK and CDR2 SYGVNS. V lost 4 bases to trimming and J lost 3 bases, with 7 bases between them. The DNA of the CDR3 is TGTGCCAGCAGTGGGACAGTCTACGAGCAGTACTTC. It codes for CASSGTVYEQYF.

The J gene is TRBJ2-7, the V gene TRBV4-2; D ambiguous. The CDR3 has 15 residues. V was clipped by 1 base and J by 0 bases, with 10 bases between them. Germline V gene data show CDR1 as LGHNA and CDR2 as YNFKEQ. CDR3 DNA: TGTGCCAGCAGCCAAGGTAGCACGGCCTCCTACGAGCAGTACTTC. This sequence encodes CASSQGSTASYEQYF.

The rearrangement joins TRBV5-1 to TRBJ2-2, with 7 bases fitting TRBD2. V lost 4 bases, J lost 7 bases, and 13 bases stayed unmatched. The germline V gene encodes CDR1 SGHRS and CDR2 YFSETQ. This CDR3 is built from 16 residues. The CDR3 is CASSPPNGLGNGELFF. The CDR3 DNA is TGCGCCAGCAGCCCGCCCAACGGACTAGGCAACGGGGAGCTGTTTTTT.

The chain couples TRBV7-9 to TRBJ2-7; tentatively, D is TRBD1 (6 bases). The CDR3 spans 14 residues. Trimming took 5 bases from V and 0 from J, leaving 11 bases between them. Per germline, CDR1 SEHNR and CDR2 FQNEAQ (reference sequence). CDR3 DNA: TGTGCCAGCAGCGCCCAGGGGATCTCCTACGAGCAGTACTTC. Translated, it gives CASSAQGISYEQYF.

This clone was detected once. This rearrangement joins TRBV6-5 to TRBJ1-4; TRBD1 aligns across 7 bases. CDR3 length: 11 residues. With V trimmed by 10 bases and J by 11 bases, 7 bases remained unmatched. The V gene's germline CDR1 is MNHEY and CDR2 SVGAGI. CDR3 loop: CAIHRGDKLFF. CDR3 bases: TGTGCCATTCACAGGGGTGACAAACTGTTTTTT.

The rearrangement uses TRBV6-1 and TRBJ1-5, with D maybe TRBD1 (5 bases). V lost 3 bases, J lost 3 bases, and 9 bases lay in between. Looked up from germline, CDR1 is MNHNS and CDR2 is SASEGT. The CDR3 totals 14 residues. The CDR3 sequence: CASSDSTVNQPQHF. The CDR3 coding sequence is TGTGCCAGCAGTGATTCGACAGTCAATCAGCCCCAGCATTTT.

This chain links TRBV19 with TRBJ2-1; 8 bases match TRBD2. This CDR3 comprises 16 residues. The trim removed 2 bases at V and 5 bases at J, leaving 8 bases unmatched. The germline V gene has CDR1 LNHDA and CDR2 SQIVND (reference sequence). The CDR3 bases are TGTGCCAGTAGTATACTGTCCGGGAGGGACCACAATGAGCAGTTCTTC. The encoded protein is CASSILSGRDHNEQFF. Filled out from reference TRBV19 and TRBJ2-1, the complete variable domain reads DGGITQSPKYLFRKEGQNVTLSCEQNLNHDAMYWYRQDPGQGLRLIYYSQIVNDFQKGDIAEGYSVSREKKESFPLTVTSAQKNPTAFYLCASSILSGRDHNEQFFGPGTRLTVL.

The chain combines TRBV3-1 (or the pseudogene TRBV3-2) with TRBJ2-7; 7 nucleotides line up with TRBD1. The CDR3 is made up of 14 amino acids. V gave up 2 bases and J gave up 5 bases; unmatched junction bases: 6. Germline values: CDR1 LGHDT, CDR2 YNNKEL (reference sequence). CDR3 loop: CASSQRQGRNEQYF. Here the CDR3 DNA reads TGTGCCAGCAGCCAACGACAGGGTCGGAACGAGCAGTACTTC.

This chain's CDR3 is CASSRTGTYEQYF. The CDR3 DNA sequence: TGTGCCAGCAGCAGGACTGGTACCTACGAGCAGTACTTC. The rearrangement uses TRBV28 and TRBJ2-7, with a possible D match to TRBD2 (5 bases). Trimming took off 6 bases at V and 2 bases at J, with 11 bases between the two ends. Germline V gives CDR1 MDHEN, CDR2 SYDVKM. CDR3 size: 13 residues.

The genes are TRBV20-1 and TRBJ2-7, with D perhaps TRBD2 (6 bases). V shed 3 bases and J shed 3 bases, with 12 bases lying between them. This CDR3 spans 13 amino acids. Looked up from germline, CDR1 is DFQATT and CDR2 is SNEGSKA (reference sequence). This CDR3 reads CSASRASVYEQYF. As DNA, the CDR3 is TGCAGTGCTAGTAGGGCTAGCGTCTACGAGCAGTACTTC.